This TCR beta chain was sequenced for a study of blood T cell repertoires in COVID-19. Overall study: From T cells, B-cell-depleted T cells, or PBMCs came the material, which was cDNA or gDNA.

The data were produced by immunoSEQ multiplex PCR, yet TCRdb's version contains in-frame clones alone and is incomplete. In the table there are 270,000 or so clones, 86% of which are singletons. With V trimmed by 4 bases and J by 7 bases, 8 bases remained unmatched. The germline V gene has CDR1 SGHDT and CDR2 YYEEEE. CDR3 size: 15 residues. This clone was recorded once. The source of this sequence is a woman aged 25 to 39 with active or convalescent COVID-19. This rearrangement joins TRBV5-6 to TRBJ2-1, with TRBD2 matching 10 bases. Sequenced input: peripheral blood. This chain's CDR3 is CASSLAGALRNEQFF. CDR3 bases: TGTGCCAGCAGCCTAGCGGGGGCCCTGAGGAATGAGCAGTTCTTC.